Each of the 12 T cell receptor beta chains below was sequenced from the same sample in a study of cytomegalovirus exposure and HLA in healthy donors. It was with 60 Vbeta and 13 Jbeta primers that the PCR ran. This table comes from immunoSEQ multiplex PCR, and its TCRdb copy is limited to in-frame clones, with some not included. The repertoire holds about 160,000 clones, with roughly 65% as singletons. The sequencing input was PBMCs. These receptor sequences come from a man aged 18 to 35 in good health and CMV-seropositive.

The gene calls are TRBV9 and TRBJ2-2, with D possibly TRBD2 on 6 matching bases. Germline CDR1 is SGDLS and CDR2 is YYNGEE. With 4 bases removed from V and 7 bases from J, the gap between germline ends came to 14 bases. The CDR3 length is 14 residues. For the CDR3, the DNA is TGTGCCAGCAGCCGCAGACTAGTCCGCGGGGAGCTGTTTTTT. Translation gives CASSRRLVRGELFF.

This clone turned up a few times. The chain is built from TRBV19 and TRBJ2-4, with D perhaps matching TRBD2 (6 bases). The V and J ends lost 4 bases and 0 bases respectively, with 10 bases between them. The germline V gene has CDR1 LNHDA and CDR2 SQIVND (reference sequence). The CDR3 covers 15 residues. CDR3 sequence (DNA): TGTGCCAGTAGTAGCGGGAAAATAGCCAAAAACATTCAGTACTTC. This gives the protein CASSSGKIAKNIQYF.

The chain carries TRBV6-1 and TRBJ2-5; the match to TRBD2 covers 14 bases. The CDR3 length is 16 residues. V lost 3 bases and J lost 4; bases outside the gene matches: 4. CDR1 is MNHNS and CDR2 is SASEGT in the germline V gene. The CDR3 reads CASSETSGGEGETQYF. The DNA of the CDR3 is TGTGCCAGCAGTGAGACTAGCGGGGGGGAGGGAGAGACCCAGTACTTC.

This clone was observed a few times. The rearrangement uses TRBV7-2 and TRBJ2-1, with D possibly matching TRBD2 (5 bases). The CDR3 covers 16 residues. Trimming removed 5 bases from V and 4 bases from J, with 18 bases in between. Per the germline V gene, CDR1 is SGHTA and CDR2 is FQGNSA. This chain's CDR3 is CASSGHRAGQYNEQFF. CDR3 sequence (DNA): TGTGCCAGCAGCGGGCACCGGGCGGGCCAATACAATGAGCAGTTCTTC.

The gene calls are TRBV10-3 and TRBJ1-2; the D gene is possibly TRBD1 (6 bases). Trimming removed 2 bases at V and 6 bases at J, with 10 bases between. Germline V gene data show CDR1 as ENHRY and CDR2 as SYGVKD. The CDR3 consists of 13 residues. The CDR3: CAISETRTDGYTF. The CDR3, as DNA: TGTGCCATCAGTGAGACCCGGACAGATGGCTACACCTTC.

This chain links TRBV10-1 with TRBJ2-1; 9 bases are shared with TRBD1. The CDR3 loop spans 15 amino acids. Trimming removed 6 bases from V and 6 bases from J; junction bases left unmatched: 9. CDR1 and CDR2 (germline): WNHNN, SYGVQD (reference sequence). CDR3 DNA sequence: TGCGCCAGCAGGGCCAGACAGGGGGAAATCAATGAGCAGTTCTTC. Protein: CASRARQGEINEQFF.

The chain joins TRBV7-3 to TRBJ2-2; TRBD2 matches at 11 bases. The CDR3 runs to 16 residues. With 2 bases clipped from V and 1 base from J, the junction kept 0 bases outside the gene matches. In germline, CDR1 is SGHTA, CDR2 FQGTGA. Written as DNA, the CDR3 is TGTGCCAGCAGCTTAGGACTAGCGGGGAACACCGGGGAGCTGTTTTTT. Translation gives CASSLGLAGNTGELFF.

As regards this clone: The identical CDR3 is also encoded by other nucleotide sequences in the sample. This chain connects TRBV27 to TRBJ1-1, with D possibly being TRBD1 (5 bases). Germline V gene lookup returns CDR1 MNHEY and CDR2 SMNVEV (reference sequence). This CDR3 has 13 residues. V was clipped by 5 bases and J by 2 bases, with 9 bases between them. The CDR3 here is CASSRQGNTEAFF. The CDR3, as DNA: TGTGCCAGCAGTCGCCAGGGAAACACTGAAGCTTTCTTT.

V is TRBV11-3 and J is TRBJ2-2, with a weak D call TRBD2 (5 bases). Per germline, CDR1 SGHNT and CDR2 YENEEA. The CDR3 has 13 amino acids. V shed 5 bases and J shed 6 bases, with 10 bases lying between them. In nucleotides, the CDR3 is TGTGCCAGCAGCGCGGCTAGCCCCGGGGAGCTGTTTTTT. Protein sequence: CASSAASPGELFF.

The chain employs TRBV5-1 and TRBJ2-2, with TRBD1 matching over 9 bases. Germline V gene data show CDR1 as SGHRS and CDR2 as YFSETQ. The trim removed 0 bases at V and 6 bases at J, leaving 6 bases unmatched. The CDR3 has 16 amino acids. As DNA, the CDR3 is TGCGCCAGCAGCTTGGAGGGACAGGGTTTCGCCGGGGAGCTGTTTTTT. It translates to CASSLEGQGFAGELFF. Looking up the rest from reference TRBV5-1 and TRBJ2-2 gives the full variable domain: KAGVTQTPRYLIKTRGQQVTLSCSPISGHRSVSWYQQTPGQGLQFLFEYFSETQRNKGNFPGRFSGRQFSNSRSEMNVSTLELGDSALYLCASSLEGQGFAGELFFGEGSRLTVL.

This clone was seen a handful of times. The chain couples TRBV6-4 to TRBJ2-3; D possibly corresponds to TRBD2 (6 bases). CDR3 size: 15 residues. Trimming stripped 3 bases from V and 8 bases from J, with 18 bases between. Germline loops: CDR1 MRHNA, CDR2 SNTAGT. The CDR3 sequence is CASSEEAGRAATQYF. The DNA for the CDR3 is TGTGCCAGCAGTGAAGAGGCGGGAAGGGCAGCTACGCAGTATTTT.

This clone was seen a few times. CDR3 DNA: TGTGCCAGCAGCCTGGTAGGGGGCCATGCTGAAGCTTTCTTT. Its translation: CASSLVGGHAEAFF. J is TRBJ1-1 and V is TRBV11-3, with 7 bases fitting TRBD1. The CDR3 length is 14 residues. With V trimmed by 5 bases and J by 6 bases, 9 bases remained unmatched. Germline V CDR1 and CDR2: SGHNT, YENEEA. The whole variable domain, remainder taken from reference TRBV11-3 and TRBJ1-1, is EAGVVQSPRYKIIEKKQPVAFWCNPISGHNTLYWYLQNLGQGPELLIRYENEEAVDDSQLPKDRFSAERLKGVDSTLKIQPAELGDSAVYLCASSLVGGHAEAFFGQGTRLTVV.